The clone carrying this TCR beta chain was counted between two and nine times. Its antigen remains unidentified. The data are from a study of early T cells in non-severe SARS-CoV-2 infection. As for the study in general: From unsorted whole blood, bulk RNA was sequenced, and the chains remained unpaired.

cDNA molecules, individually, were tagged with unique molecular identifiers. In TCRdb, the 5' RACE reads were re-called with MiXCR into one record per CDR3 protein. Found here are 100,000 to 130,000 distinct CDR3 sequences, 11% of them singletons; the top ten hold 6.5% to 8%. This CDR3 spans 20 amino acids. The germline CDR1 and CDR2 sequences are MNHNY and SVGAGI (reference sequence). Losses at the gene ends were 0 bases for V and 3 bases for J; bases not matched to a gene: 15. Whole-study results and caveats: Private and CD4 specificities were missed by VDJdb matching, skewed to anti-spike CD8.

V and J are TRBV6-6 and TRBJ2-1; 9 positions agree with TRBD2. What was sequenced was whole blood. This sequence was found in an adult who was a healthcare worker with PCR-confirmed SARS-CoV-2 infection or an uninfected control (not recorded which). In DNA form, the CDR3 reads TGTGCCAGCAGTTACTCGCCCAATCAACTAGCGGGCCTACTCTACAATGAGCAGTTCTTC. The encoded protein is CASSYSPNQLAGLLYNEQFF.